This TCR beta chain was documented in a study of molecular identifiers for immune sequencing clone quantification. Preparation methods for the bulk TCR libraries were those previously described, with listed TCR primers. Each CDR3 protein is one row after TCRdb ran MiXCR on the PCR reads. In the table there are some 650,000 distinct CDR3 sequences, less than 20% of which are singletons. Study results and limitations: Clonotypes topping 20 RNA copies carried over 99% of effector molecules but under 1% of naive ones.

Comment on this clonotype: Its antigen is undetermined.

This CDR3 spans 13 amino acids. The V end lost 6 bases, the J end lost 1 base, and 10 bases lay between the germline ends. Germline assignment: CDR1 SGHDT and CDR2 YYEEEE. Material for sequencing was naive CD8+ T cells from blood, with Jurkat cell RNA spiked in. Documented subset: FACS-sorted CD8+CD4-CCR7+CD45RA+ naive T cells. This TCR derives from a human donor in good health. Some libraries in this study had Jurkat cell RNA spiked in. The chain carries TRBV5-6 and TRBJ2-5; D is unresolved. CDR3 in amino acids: CASKPSTQETQYF. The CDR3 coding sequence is TGTGCCAGCAAACCCAGCACCCAAGAGACCCAGTACTTC.